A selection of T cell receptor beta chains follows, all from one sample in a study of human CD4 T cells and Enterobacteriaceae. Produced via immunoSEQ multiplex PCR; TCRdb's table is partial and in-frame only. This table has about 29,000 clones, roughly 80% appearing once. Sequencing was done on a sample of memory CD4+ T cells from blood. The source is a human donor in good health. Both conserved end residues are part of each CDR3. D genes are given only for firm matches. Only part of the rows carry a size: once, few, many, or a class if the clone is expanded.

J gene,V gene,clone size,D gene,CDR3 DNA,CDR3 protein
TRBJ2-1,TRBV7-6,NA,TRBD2,TGTGCCAGCAGCTTAGTAACATCAGCGGCTAGCGGTCGCTCCTACAATGAGCAGTTCTTC,CASSLVTSAASGRSYNEQFF
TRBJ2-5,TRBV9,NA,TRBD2,TGTGCCAGCAGCGTAGGTGGTAGCGGGAGTTCGGCCCGTGAGACCCAGTACTTC,CASSVGGSGSSARETQYF
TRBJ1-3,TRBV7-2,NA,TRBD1,TGTGCCAGCAGCTTGGACAGGATCTCTGGAAACACCATATATTTT,CASSLDRISGNTIYF
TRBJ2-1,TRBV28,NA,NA,TGTGCCAGCAGTTTTCGGCGGTCGAGCTCCTACAATGAGCAGTTCTTC,CASSFRRSSSYNEQFF
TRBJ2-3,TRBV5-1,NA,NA,TGCGCCAGCAGCTTCGGCAGGGGCAGCACAGATACGCAGTATTTT,CASSFGRGSTDTQYF
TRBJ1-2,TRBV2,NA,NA,TGTGCCAGCAAGAGGGAAGCTAACTATGGCTACACCTTC,CASKREANYGYTF
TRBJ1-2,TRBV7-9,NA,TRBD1,TGTGCCAGCAGCACCTCCGGACAGGGGAGGCCCTACACCTTC,CASSTSGQGRPYTF
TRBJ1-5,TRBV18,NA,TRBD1,TGTGCCAGCTCACCATCAGCGGGGACAGATCAGCCCCAGCATTTT,CASSPSAGTDQPQHF
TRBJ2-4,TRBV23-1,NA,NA,TGCGCCACCAAACCTTACGAAGTGCTAGCCAAAAACATTCAGTACTTC,CATKPYEVLAKNIQYF
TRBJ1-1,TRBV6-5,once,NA,TGTGCCAGCAGTCTCCTGGATATAGCGTCAGAAGCTTTCTTT,CASSLLDIASEAFF
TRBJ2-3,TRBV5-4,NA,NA,TGTGCCAGCAGCTTTATTTCAGGGGAGGATACGCAGTATTTT,CASSFISGEDTQYF
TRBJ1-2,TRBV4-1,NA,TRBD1,TGCGCCAGCAGCCAGCAAGGACAGGGACGTAATGGCTACACCTTC,CASSQQGQGRNGYTF
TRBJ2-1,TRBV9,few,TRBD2,TGTGCCAGCAGCCTTTTAGCGGGGGCCGACAATGAGCAGTTCTTC,CASSLLAGADNEQFF
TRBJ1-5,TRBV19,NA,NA,TGTGCCAGTAGTGCCGCGGGCACCCCAGTGGGTCAGCCCCAGCATTTT,CASSAAGTPVGQPQHF
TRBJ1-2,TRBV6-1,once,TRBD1,TGTGCCAGCAGTGTGGACAGGGGGCGAGATGGCTACACCTTC,CASSVDRGRDGYTF
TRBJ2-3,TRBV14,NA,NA,TGTGCCAGCAGCCCCCCTAGGGGCGCGACAGATACGCAGTATTTT,CASSPPRGATDTQYF
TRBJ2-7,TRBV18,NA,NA,TGTGCCAGCTCACCATTGTCAGGGAGCGGAACCTACGAGCAGTACTTC,CASSPLSGSGTYEQYF
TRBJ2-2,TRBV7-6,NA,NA,TGTGCCAGCAGCAAACGACAGCACCAAACCAACACCGGGGAGCTGTTTTTT,CASSKRQHQTNTGELFF
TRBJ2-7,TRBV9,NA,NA,TGTGCCAGCAGCTCCCGCTGGGGGGGGCCCGTCGAGCAGTACTTC,CASSSRWGGPVEQYF
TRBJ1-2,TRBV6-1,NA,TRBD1,TGTGCCACCTTGGGGGACAGTTTCCTCTATGGCTACACCTTC,CATLGDSFLYGYTF